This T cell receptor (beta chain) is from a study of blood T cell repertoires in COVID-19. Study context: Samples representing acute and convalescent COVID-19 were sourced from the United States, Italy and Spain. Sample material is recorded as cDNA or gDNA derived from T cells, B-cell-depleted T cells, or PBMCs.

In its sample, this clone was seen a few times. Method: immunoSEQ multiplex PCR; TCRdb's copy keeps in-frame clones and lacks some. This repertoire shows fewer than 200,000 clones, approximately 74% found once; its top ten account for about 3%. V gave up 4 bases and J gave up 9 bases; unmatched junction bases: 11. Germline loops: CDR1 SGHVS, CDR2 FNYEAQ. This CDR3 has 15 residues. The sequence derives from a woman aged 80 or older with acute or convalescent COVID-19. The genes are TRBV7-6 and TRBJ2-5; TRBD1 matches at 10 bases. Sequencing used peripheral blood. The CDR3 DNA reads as TGTGCCAGCAGCTCGGGACAGGGGAGTGCGGGGGCCCAGTACTTC. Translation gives CASSSGQGSAGAQYF.